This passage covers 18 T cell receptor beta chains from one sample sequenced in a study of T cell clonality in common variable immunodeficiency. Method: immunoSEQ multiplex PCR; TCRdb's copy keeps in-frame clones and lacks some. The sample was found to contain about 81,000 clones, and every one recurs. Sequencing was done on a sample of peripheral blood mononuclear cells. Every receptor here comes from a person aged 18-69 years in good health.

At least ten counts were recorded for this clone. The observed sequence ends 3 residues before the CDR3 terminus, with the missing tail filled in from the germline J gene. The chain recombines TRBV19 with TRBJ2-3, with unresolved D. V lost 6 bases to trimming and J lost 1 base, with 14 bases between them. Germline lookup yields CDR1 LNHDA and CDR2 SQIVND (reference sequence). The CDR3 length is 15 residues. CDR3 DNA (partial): TGTGCCAGTAGGCCCGCGGCGCAGCGCACAGATACG. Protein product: CASRPAAQRTDT. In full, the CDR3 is CASRPAAQRTDTQYF.

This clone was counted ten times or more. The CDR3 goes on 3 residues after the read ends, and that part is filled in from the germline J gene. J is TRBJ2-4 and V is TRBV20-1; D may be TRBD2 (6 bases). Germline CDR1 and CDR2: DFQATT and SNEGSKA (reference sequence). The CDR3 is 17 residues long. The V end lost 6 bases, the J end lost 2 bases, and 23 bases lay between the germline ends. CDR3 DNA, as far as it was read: TGCAGTGCCAGGACTAACGGGGTGTTGGGGTCCAAAAACATT. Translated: CSARTNGVLGSKNI. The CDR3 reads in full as CSARTNGVLGSKNIQYF.

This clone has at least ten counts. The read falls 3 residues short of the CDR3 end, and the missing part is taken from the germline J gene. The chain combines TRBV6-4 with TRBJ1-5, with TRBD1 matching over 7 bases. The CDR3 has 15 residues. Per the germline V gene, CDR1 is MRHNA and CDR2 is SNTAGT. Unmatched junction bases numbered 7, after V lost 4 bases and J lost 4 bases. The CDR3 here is CASSAYRGLNQPQHF. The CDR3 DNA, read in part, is TGTGCCAGCAGTGCCTACAGGGGTTTGAATCAGCCC.

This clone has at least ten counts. The sequenced part of the CDR3 DNA is TGCAGCGTGGGCAGCTACTCTGGGGCCAACGTC. Encoded protein: CSVGSYSGANV. The full CDR3 sequence reads CSVGSYSGANVLTF. The chain uses TRBV29-1 and TRBJ2-6; D not certain. The CDR3 is cut off 3 residues early in the read; its end comes from the germline J gene. Germline V gene sequence: CDR1 SQVTM, CDR2 ANQGSEA. V was cut by 6 bases and J by 0 bases, with 9 bases left in between. The CDR3 spans 14 residues.

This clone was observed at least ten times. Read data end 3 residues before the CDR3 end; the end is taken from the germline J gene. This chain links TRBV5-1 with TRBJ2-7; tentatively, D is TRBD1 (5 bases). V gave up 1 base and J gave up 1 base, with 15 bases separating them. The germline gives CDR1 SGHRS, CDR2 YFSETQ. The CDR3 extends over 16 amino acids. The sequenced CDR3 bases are TGCGCCAGCAGCTTGTTTAGGGGATTCGGGTCCTACGAG. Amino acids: CASSLFRGFGSYE. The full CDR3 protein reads CASSLFRGFGSYEQYF. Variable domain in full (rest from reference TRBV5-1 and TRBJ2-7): KAGVTQTPRYLIKTRGQQVTLSCSPISGHRSVSWYQQTPGQGLQFLFEYFSETQRNKGNFPGRFSGRQFSNSRSEMNVSTLELGDSALYLCASSLFRGFGSYEQYFGPGTRLTVT.

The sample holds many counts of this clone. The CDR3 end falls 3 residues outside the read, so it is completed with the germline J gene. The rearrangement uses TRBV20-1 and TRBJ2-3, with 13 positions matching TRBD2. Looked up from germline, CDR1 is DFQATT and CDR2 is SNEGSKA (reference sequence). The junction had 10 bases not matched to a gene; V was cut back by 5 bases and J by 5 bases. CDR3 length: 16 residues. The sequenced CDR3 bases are TGCAGTGCTGACCCGCGGACTAGCGGGAGTGGAGATACG. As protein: CSADPRTSGSGDT. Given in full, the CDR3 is CSADPRTSGSGDTQYF.

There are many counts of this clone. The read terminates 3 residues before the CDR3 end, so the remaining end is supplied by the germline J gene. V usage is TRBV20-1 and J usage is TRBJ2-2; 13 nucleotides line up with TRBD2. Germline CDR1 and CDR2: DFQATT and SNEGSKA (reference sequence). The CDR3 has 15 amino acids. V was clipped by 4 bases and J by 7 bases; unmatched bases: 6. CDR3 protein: CSATGLAGANGELFF. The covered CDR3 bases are TGCAGTGCTACTGGACTAGCGGGAGCTAACGGGGAG.

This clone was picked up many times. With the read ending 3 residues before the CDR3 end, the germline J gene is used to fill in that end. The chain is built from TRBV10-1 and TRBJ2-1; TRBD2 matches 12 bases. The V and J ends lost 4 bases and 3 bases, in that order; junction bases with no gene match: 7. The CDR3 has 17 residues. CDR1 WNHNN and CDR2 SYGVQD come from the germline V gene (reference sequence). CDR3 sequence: CASSGGRLAGVYNEQFF. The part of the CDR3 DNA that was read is TGCGCCAGCAGTGGCGGGAGACTAGCGGGAGTCTACAATGAG.

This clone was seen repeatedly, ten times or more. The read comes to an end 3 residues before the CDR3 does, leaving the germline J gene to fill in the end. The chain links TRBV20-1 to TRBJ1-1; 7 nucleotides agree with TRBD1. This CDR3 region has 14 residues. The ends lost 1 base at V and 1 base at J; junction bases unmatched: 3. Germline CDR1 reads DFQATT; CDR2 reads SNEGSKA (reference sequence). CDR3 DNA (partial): TGCAGTGCTAGAGGGAACAGGGGGAACACTGAA. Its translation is CSARGNRGNTE. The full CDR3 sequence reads CSARGNRGNTEAFF.

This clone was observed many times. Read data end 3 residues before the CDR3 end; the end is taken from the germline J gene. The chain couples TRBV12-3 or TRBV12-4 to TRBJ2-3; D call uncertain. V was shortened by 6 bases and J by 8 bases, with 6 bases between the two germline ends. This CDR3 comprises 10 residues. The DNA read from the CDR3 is TGTGCCAGCAGCTACGGTACG. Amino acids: CASSYGT. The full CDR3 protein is CASSYGTQYF.

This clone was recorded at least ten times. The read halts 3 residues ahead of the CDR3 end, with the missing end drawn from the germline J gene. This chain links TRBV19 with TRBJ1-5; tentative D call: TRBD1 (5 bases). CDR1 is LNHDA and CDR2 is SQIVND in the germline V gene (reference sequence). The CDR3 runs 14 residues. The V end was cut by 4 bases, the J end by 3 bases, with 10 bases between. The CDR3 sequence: CASSTGGHNQPQHF. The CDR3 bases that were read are TGTGCCAGTAGTACGGGGGGTCACAATCAGCCC.

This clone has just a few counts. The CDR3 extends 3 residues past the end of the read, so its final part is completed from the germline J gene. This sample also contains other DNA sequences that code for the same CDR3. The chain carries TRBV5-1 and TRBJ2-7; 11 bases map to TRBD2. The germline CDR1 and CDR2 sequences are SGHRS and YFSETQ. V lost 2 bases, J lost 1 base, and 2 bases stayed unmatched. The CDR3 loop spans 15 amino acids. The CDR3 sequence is CASSLGTSGSYEQYF. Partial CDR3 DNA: TGCGCCAGCAGCTTAGGGACTAGCGGATCCTACGAG.

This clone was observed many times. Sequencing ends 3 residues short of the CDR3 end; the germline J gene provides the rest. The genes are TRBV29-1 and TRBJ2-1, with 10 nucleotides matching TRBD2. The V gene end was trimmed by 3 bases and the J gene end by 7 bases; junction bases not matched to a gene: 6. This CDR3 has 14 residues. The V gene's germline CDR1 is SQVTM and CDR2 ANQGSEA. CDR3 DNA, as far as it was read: TGCAGCGTTGATGTTGGACTAGCGGCAAATGAG. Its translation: CSVDVGLAANE. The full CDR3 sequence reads CSVDVGLAANEQFF.

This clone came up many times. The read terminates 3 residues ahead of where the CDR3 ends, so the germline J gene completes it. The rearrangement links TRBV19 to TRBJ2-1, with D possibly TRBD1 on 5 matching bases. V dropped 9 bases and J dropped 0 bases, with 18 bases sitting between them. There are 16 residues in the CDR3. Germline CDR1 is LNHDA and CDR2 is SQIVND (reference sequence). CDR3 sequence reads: CASRPGALSSYNEQFF. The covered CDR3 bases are TGTGCCAGCAGACCTGGGGCTCTTAGCTCCTACAATGAG.

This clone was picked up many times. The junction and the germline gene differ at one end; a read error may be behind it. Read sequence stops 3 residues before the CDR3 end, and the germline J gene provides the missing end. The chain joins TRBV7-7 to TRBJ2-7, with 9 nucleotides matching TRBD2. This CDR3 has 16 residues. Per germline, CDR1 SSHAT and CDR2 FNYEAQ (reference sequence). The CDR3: CASSLALAGFSYEQYF. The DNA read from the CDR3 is TGTGCTAGCAGCTTAGCGCTAGCGGGATTCTCCTACGAG.

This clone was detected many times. Here the CDR3 reads CASSEQAGFYEQYF. The CDR3 DNA, read in part, is TGTGCCAGCAGTGAACAGGCCGGTTTCTACGAG. This sequence joins TRBV6-1 and TRBJ2-7; D uncertain. The read halts 3 residues ahead of the CDR3 end, with the missing end drawn from the germline J gene. V shed 2 bases and J shed 3 bases, with 11 bases lying between them. Per germline, CDR1 MNHNS and CDR2 SASEGT. The CDR3 covers 14 residues.

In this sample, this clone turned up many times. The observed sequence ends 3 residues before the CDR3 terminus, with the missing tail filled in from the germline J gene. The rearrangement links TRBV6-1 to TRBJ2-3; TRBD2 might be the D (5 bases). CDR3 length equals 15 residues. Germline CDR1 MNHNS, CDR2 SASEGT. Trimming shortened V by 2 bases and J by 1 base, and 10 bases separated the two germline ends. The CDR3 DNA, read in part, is TGTGCCAGCAGTGAAACTAGAAGAGGCACAGATACG. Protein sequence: CASSETRRGTDT. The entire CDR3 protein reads CASSETRRGTDTQYF.

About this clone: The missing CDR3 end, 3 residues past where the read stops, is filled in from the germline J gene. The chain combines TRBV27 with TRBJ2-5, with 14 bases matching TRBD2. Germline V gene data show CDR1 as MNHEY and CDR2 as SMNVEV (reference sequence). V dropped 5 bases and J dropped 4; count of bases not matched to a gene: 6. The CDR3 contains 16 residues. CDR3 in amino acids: CASSLRLAGGSETQYF. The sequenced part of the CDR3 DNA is TGTGCCAGCAGTCTTCGACTAGCGGGAGGGTCAGAGACC.